Here is one T cell receptor beta chain with its context. Antigen: not known. The junction differs from germline at one of its ends, possibly a read error. CDR3 length equals 15 residues. Per germline, CDR1 SSHAT and CDR2 FNYEAQ (reference sequence). This entry is derived from a study of T cells after yellow fever vaccination. Study at large: The fractions with low cell numbers were processed using SMART-Seq v4 Ultra Low Input.

Whole-study results and caveats: Clonotypes appearing in both CD4 and CD8 compartments existed, and their share was small. Highly abundant clonotypes carried over from the bulk population could end up in FACS-sorted repertoires as contaminants.

Template switching with 5'RACE generated the TCR cDNA and added a universal primer site and UMIs. TCRdb itself ran the 5' RACE reads through MiXCR, one entry per CDR3 protein. The data show 350,000 to 450,000 distinct CDR3 sequences, over 15% seen once. The receptor was isolated from a man between 18 and 35 years old who received the YFV17D yellow fever vaccine. J is TRBJ2-3 and V is TRBV7-7, with 9 bases aligning to TRBD2. Sample: PBMCs, taken before the yellow fever booster vaccination. The CDR3 DNA reads as TGTGCTAGCAGCCCAGGGACTAGCTTAATGGATACGCAGTATTTT. Its protein product is CASSPGTSLMDTQYF.